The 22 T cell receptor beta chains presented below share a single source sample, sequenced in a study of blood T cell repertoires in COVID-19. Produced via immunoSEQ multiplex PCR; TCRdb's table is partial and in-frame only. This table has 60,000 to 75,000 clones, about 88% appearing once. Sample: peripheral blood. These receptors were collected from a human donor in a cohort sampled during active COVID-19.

As DNA, the CDR3 is TGCGCCAGCAGCCAAGGCCACAGGGGGATGGCTGAAGCTTTCTTT. Protein product: CASSQGHRGMAEAFF. The gene calls are TRBV4-1 and TRBJ1-1, with TRBD1 identical over 8 bases. V was clipped by 1 base and J by 6 bases; unmatched bases: 7. The CDR3 is 15 residues long. Germline V CDR1 and CDR2: MGHRA, YSYEKL.

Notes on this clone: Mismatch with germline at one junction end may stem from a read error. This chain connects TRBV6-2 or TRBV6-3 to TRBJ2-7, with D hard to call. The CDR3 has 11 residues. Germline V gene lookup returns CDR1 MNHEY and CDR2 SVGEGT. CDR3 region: CASSHSYEQYF. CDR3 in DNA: TGTGCCAGCAGTCACTCCTACGAGCAGTACTTC.

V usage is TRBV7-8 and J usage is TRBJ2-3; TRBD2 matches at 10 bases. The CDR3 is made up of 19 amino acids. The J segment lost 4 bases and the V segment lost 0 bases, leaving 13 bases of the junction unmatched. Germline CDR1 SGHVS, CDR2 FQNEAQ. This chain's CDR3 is CASSLAHASGGHGADTQYF. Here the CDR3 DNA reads TGTGCCAGCAGCTTAGCGCACGCTAGCGGGGGCCACGGGGCAGATACGCAGTATTTT.

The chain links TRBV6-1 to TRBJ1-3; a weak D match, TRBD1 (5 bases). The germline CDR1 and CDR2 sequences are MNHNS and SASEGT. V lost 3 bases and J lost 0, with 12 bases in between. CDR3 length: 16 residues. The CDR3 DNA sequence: TGTGCCAGCAGTGACCTACAGGCGTACTCTGGAAACACCATATATTTT. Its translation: CASSDLQAYSGNTIYF.

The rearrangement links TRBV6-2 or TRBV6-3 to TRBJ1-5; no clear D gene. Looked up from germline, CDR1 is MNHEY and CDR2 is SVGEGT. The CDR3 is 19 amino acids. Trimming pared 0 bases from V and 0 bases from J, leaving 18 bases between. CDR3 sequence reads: CASSYSKVSAVYSNQPQHF. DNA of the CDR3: TGTGCCAGCAGTTACTCGAAGGTCTCGGCGGTTTATAGCAATCAGCCCCAGCATTTT.

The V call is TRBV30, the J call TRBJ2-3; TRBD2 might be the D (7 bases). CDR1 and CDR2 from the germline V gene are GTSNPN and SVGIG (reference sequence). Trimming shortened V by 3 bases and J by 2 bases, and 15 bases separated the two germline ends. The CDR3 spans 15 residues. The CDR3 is CAWRIGGGVTDTQYF. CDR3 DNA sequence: TGTGCCTGGAGGATAGGCGGGGGCGTCACAGATACGCAGTATTTT.

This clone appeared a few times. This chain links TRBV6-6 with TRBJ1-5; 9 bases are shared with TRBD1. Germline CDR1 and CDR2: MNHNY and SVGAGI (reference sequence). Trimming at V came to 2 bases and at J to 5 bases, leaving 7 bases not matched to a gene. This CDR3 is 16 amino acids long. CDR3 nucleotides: TGTGCCAGCAGTTACGGAACAGGGGGCTACGATCAGCCCCAGCATTTT. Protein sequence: CASSYGTGGYDQPQHF.

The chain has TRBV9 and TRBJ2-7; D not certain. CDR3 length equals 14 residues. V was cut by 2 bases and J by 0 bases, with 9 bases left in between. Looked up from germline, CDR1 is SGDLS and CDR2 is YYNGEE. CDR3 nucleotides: TGTGCCAGCAGCGTTTCAGGCCTCTCCTACGAGCAGTACTTC. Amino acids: CASSVSGLSYEQYF.

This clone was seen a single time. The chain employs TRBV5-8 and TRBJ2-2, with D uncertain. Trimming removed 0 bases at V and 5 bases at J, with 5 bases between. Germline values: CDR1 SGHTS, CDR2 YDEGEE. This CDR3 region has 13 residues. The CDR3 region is CASSLVRTGELFF. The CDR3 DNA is TGTGCCAGCAGCTTGGTGCGTACCGGGGAGCTGTTTTTT.

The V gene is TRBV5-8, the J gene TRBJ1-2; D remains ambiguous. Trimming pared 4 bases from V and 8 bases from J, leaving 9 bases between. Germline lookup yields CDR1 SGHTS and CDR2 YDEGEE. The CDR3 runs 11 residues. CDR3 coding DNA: TGTGCCAGCAGCCCCCGAGTGGGCTACACCTTC. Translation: CASSPRVGYTF. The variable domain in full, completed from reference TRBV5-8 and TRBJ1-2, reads EAGVTQSPTHLIKTRGQQATLRCSPISGHTSVYWYQQALGLGLQFLLWYDEGEERNRGNFPPRFSGRQFPNYSSELNVNALELEDSALYLCASSPRVGYTFGSGTRLTVV.

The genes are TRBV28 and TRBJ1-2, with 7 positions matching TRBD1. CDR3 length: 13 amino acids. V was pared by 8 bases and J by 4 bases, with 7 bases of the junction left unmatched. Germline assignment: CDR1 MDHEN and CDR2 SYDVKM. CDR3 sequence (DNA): TGTGCCAGCCTGGGACAGAACGTCTATGGCTACACCTTC. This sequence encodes CASLGQNVYGYTF.

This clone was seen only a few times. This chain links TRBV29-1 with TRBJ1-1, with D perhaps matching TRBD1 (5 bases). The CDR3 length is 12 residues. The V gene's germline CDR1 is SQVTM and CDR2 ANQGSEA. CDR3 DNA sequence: TGCACCGCCTCCGGACAGAACACTGAAGCTTTCTTT. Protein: CTASGQNTEAFF.

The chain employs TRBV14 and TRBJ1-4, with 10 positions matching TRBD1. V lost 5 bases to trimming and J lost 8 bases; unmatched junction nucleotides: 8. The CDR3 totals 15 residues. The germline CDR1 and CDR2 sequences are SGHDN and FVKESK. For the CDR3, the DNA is TGTGCCAGCAGCGGATGGGACAGGGGCGACGAAAAACTGTTTTTT. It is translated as CASSGWDRGDEKLFF.

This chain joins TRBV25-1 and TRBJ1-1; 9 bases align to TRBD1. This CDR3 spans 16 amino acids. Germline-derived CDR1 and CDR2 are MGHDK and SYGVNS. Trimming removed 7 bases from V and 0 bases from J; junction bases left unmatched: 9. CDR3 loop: CASKPLGQGMNTEAFF. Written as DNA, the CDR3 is TGTGCCAGCAAACCCCTCGGACAGGGGATGAACACTGAAGCTTTCTTT.

Written as DNA, the CDR3 is TGTGCCAGCAGTGAACTTCGGGGATCCGTCGTCCAGGATGAGCAGTTCTTC. It is translated as CASSELRGSVVQDEQFF. The rearrangement uses TRBV6-1 and TRBJ2-1; possible D gene TRBD2, 5 bases. CDR1 and CDR2 (germline): MNHNS, SASEGT. V was trimmed by 2 bases and J by 8 bases, leaving 22 bases between them. The CDR3 sequence is 17 residues long.

The CDR3 DNA sequence: TGTGCCACCAGTGATTCGACAGGGGGTTCCACTGAAGCTTTCTTT. Residues: CATSDSTGGSTEAFF. The V and J genes are TRBV24-1 and TRBJ1-1, with TRBD1 identical over 9 bases. V dropped 2 bases and J dropped 4; count of bases not matched to a gene: 4. This CDR3 contains 15 residues. Germline V gives CDR1 KGHDR, CDR2 SFDVKD.

In nucleotides, the CDR3 is TGTGCCAGCTCACTACAGGGGGGAGTCACTGAAGCTTTCTTT. This sequence encodes CASSLQGGVTEAFF. The chain links TRBV18 to TRBJ1-1; the match to TRBD1 covers 8 bases. Germline assignment: CDR1 KGHSH and CDR2 LQKENI. The junction had 5 bases not matched to a gene; V was cut back by 4 bases and J by 4 bases. This CDR3 is built from 14 residues.

The CDR3 nucleotides are TGTGCCAGCAGTTATGGCCCAGGAAACACCATATATTTT. This codes for CASSYGPGNTIYF. The chain combines TRBV6-5 with TRBJ1-3, with D unclear. This CDR3 contains 13 residues. V lost 3 bases and J 4 bases, leaving 7 bases between the germline ends. Germline CDR1 and CDR2: MNHEY and SVGAGI.

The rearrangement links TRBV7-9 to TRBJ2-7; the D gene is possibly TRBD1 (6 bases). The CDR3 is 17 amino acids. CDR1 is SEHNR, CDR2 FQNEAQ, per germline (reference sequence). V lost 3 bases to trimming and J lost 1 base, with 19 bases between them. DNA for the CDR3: TGTGCCAGCAGCTTGGCTAGAGGGGGAGCAAGTTCCTACGAGCAGTACTTC. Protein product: CASSLARGGASSYEQYF.

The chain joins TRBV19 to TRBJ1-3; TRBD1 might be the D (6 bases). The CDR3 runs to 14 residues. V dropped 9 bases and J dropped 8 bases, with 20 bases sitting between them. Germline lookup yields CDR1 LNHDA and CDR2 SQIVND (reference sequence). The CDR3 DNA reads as TGTGCCAGAACACCCCGGACAGCCGGAGACACCATATATTTT. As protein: CARTPRTAGDTIYF.

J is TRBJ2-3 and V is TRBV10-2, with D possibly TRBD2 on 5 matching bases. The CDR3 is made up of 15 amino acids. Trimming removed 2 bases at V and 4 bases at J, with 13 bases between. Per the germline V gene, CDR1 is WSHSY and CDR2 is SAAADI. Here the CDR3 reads CASSEIGSEADTQYF. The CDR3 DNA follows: TGCGCCAGCAGTGAGATTGGTAGCGAGGCAGATACGCAGTATTTT.

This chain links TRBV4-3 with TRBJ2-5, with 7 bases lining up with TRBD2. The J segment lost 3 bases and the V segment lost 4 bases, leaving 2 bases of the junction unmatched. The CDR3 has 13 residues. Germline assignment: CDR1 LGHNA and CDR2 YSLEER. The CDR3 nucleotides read TGCGCCAGCAGCCGCGGGGGAGAAGAGACCCAGTACTTC. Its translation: CASSRGGEETQYF.